Below are 23 T cell receptor beta chains sequenced from a single sample in a study of T cell therapy after organ transplantation. Sample time point: 4-8 weeks after completion of therapy. For these receptors, no antigen is known. Sequencing was performed with immunoSEQ multiplex PCR; in TCRdb, only in-frame clones are kept and a portion is missing. The sample includes 5,800 or so clones, about two thirds of them seen just once. Here the sequenced sample was CD8+ T cells from blood, taken after autologous CMV-specific T cell therapy. These receptors were taken from a human patient who had received a solid organ transplant and had CMV disease. The graft donor may be the source of some T cells.

The chain employs TRBV7-8 and TRBJ2-3, with unresolved D. Germline CDR1 and CDR2: SGHVS and FQNEAQ. The length of the CDR3 is 13 residues. V was cut by 0 bases and J by 5 bases, with 6 bases left in between. The CDR3 DNA reads as TGTGCCAGCAGCTTAGCGGTGGGAGATACGCAGTATTTT. Translation gives CASSLAVGDTQYF.

This clone was counted between two and nine times. The chain carries TRBV6-1 and TRBJ2-5; D gene ambiguous. Deletions cut 5 bases from V and 4 bases from J, with 5 bases between. The CDR3 covers 11 residues. Germline values: CDR1 MNHNS, CDR2 SASEGT. CDR3 DNA sequence: TGTGCCAGCAGTTACCCAGAGACCCAGTACTTC. Translation: CASSYPETQYF.

This chain uses TRBV19 with TRBJ1-1; 8 bases agree with TRBD1. V shed 3 bases, J shed 4 bases, and the junction held 4 bases outside the gene matches. The CDR3 extends over 14 amino acids. CDR1 and CDR2 (germline): LNHDA, SQIVND (reference sequence). CDR3 amino acids: CASSMQGASTEAFF. The CDR3 bases are TGTGCCAGTAGTATGCAGGGGGCCTCCACTGAAGCTTTCTTT. The entire variable domain, with the rest obtained from reference TRBV19 and TRBJ1-1, is as follows: DGGITQSPKYLFRKEGQNVTLSCEQNLNHDAMYWYRQDPGQGLRLIYYSQIVNDFQKGDIAEGYSVSREKKESFPLTVTSAQKNPTAFYLCASSMQGASTEAFFGQGTRLTVV.

The chain couples TRBV27 to TRBJ2-3; TRBD2 might be the D (6 bases). CDR1 is MNHEY and CDR2 is SMNVEV in the germline V gene (reference sequence). This CDR3 has 16 amino acids. Trimming removed 2 bases at V and 1 base at J, with 13 bases between. CDR3 coding DNA: TGTGCCAGCAGTTTAACCCCTGTAGCGGGCACAGATACGCAGTATTTT. This codes for CASSLTPVAGTDTQYF.

This rearrangement joins TRBV28 to TRBJ2-3, with a weak D call TRBD2 (5 bases). Deletions cut 2 bases from V and 5 bases from J, with 14 bases between. The germline V gene has CDR1 MDHEN and CDR2 SYDVKM. This CDR3 has 15 residues. The CDR3 DNA sequence: TGTGCCAGCAGTTTAAGATTTCGAGCGGTAGATACGCAGTATTTT. Its protein product is CASSLRFRAVDTQYF.

CDR3 region: CASSAALAGDTGELFF. In DNA, the CDR3 is TGTGCCAGCAGCGCGGCTCTAGCGGGAGACACCGGGGAGCTGTTTTTT. J is TRBJ2-2 and V is TRBV9, with 10 nucleotides matching TRBD2. Trimming removed 3 bases from V and 3 bases from J; junction bases left unmatched: 5. Germline V lookup: CDR1 SGDLS, CDR2 YYNGEE. The CDR3 is 16 residues long.

V usage is TRBV9 and J usage is TRBJ2-1; D unresolved. Germline V gene data show CDR1 as SGDLS and CDR2 as YYNGEE. Trimming took off 0 bases at V and 5 bases at J, with 15 bases between the two ends. There are 16 residues in the CDR3. CDR3 sequence (DNA): TGTGCCAGCAGCGTAGCCGGCAGGACCAACCACAATGAGCAGTTCTTC. Translating it yields CASSVAGRTNHNEQFF.

The chain links TRBV5-1 to TRBJ2-7; 7 bases agree with TRBD2. The germline V gene has CDR1 SGHRS and CDR2 YFSETQ. The CDR3 runs 17 residues. V lost 3 bases to trimming and J lost 7 bases; unmatched junction nucleotides: 19. The CDR3 DNA follows: TGCGCCAGCAGCTCGTTAAACACCGGGACGGGGGGTGATGAGCAGTACTTC. The encoded protein is CASSSLNTGTGGDEQYF.

The chain employs TRBV4-2 and TRBJ2-5; no clear D. V shed 4 bases and J shed 3 bases, with 9 bases lying between them. This CDR3 region has 13 residues. Germline values: CDR1 LGHNA, CDR2 YNFKEQ. The CDR3 sequence is CASSPVGEETQYF. In DNA, the CDR3 is TGTGCCAGCAGCCCGGTAGGAGAAGAGACCCAGTACTTC.

The V and J genes are TRBV7-3 and TRBJ2-1; D perhaps matches TRBD2 (5 bases). V was pared by 3 bases and J by 4 bases, with 10 bases between. This CDR3 is 14 amino acids long. Germline V gene lookup returns CDR1 SGHTA and CDR2 FQGTGA. DNA for the CDR3: TGTGCCAGCAGCTTCGGGGATAGGTACAATGAGCAGTTCTTC. Translated: CASSFGDRYNEQFF.

This clone was seen only a few times. The chain combines TRBV6-5 with TRBJ2-1; unclear D gene. Germline V gene lookup returns CDR1 MNHEY and CDR2 SVGAGI. The CDR3 covers 15 residues. Trimming took off 0 bases at V and 4 bases at J, with 10 bases between the two ends. CDR3 loop: CASSYSPGLYNEQFF. In DNA form, the CDR3 reads TGTGCCAGCAGTTACTCCCCCGGGCTGTACAATGAGCAGTTCTTC.

This chain connects TRBV10-2 to TRBJ2-7; 11 bases line up with TRBD2. The CDR3 is 15 residues long. The junction had 3 bases not matched to a gene; V was cut back by 1 base and J by 4 bases. The germline CDR1 and CDR2 sequences are WSHSY and SAAADI. CDR3 amino acids: CASSEFASGRYEQYF. The CDR3 coding sequence is TGCGCCAGCAGTGAGTTCGCTAGCGGGAGGTACGAGCAGTACTTC.

V gene TRBV29-1 combines with J gene TRBJ2-7; D may be TRBD1 (5 bases). The CDR3 contains 13 residues. CDR1 is SQVTM, CDR2 ANQGSEA, per germline. V was cut by 6 bases and J by 1 base, with 13 bases left in between. CDR3 sequence (DNA): TGCAGCGTACAGGTCATGACGTCCTACGAGCAGTACTTC. Translation: CSVQVMTSYEQYF.

This clone was counted once. V usage is TRBV7-9 and J usage is TRBJ2-5, with D perhaps matching TRBD2 (5 bases). CDR1 SEHNR and CDR2 FQNEAQ come from the germline V gene (reference sequence). The length of the CDR3 is 14 residues. Trimming left V 5 bases short and J 2 bases short, with 12 bases between. CDR3 nucleotide sequence: TGTGCCAGCAGCCCCCCTCGGACTCAAGAGACCCAGTACTTC. It encodes CASSPPRTQETQYF.

CDR3 residues: CASSYSTGSNQPQHF. CDR3 DNA sequence: TGTGCCAGCAGTTACTCGACAGGTAGCAATCAGCCCCAGCATTTT. This sequence joins TRBV6-6 and TRBJ1-5; maybe TRBD1 (6 bases). The CDR3 loop spans 15 amino acids. Germline V lookup: CDR1 MNHNY, CDR2 SVGAGI (reference sequence). Deletions cut 0 bases from V and 0 bases from J, with 6 bases between.

This chain connects TRBV28 to TRBJ2-7, with 10 bases identical to TRBD2. Germline V gene data show CDR1 as MDHEN and CDR2 as SYDVKM. J lost 3 bases, V lost 5 bases, and 4 bases had no gene match. This CDR3 comprises 14 residues. CDR3 region: CASSPLAGGYEQYF. The CDR3 DNA reads as TGTGCCAGCAGTCCATTAGCGGGAGGCTACGAGCAGTACTTC.

This chain uses TRBV6-6 with TRBJ2-2; D gene ambiguous. The germline V and J ends were trimmed by 5 bases and 1 base, with 11 bases remaining between them. The length of the CDR3 is 15 residues. Per the germline V gene, CDR1 is MNHNY and CDR2 is SVGAGI (reference sequence). CDR3 sequence: CASSGDSWNTGELFF. The CDR3 coding sequence is TGTGCCAGCAGTGGAGACTCCTGGAACACCGGGGAGCTGTTTTTT.

Of note for this clone: The junction does not match germline at one end; this may be a read error. The chain couples TRBV27 to TRBJ1-5, with D perhaps matching TRBD1 (5 bases). The V gene's germline CDR1 is MNHEY and CDR2 SMNVEV (reference sequence). This CDR3 region has 13 residues. CDR3 in amino acids: CVSSSTGAQPQHF. The CDR3 nucleotides read TGTGTCAGCAGTTCCACAGGAGCTCAGCCCCAGCATTTT.

The CDR3 here is CASSLGLASGRAADTQYF. DNA for the CDR3: TGTGCCAGCAGCTTAGGCCTAGCTAGCGGGAGGGCCGCAGATACGCAGTATTTT. This rearrangement joins TRBV11-2 to TRBJ2-3; 12 bases map to TRBD2. The CDR3 has 18 amino acids. Germline CDR1 is SGHAT and CDR2 is FQNNGV. The trim removed 1 base at V and 4 bases at J, leaving 9 bases unmatched.

The chain uses TRBV7-9 and TRBJ1-1, with D unresolved. The CDR3 is 12 amino acids. Deletions cut 7 bases from V and 5 bases from J, with 11 bases between. The V gene's germline CDR1 is SEHNR and CDR2 FQNEAQ (reference sequence). DNA for the CDR3: TGTGCCAGCAAGGCAGGTGGGACTGAAGCTTTCTTT. Encoded protein: CASKAGGTEAFF. The complete variable domain, with remaining parts taken from reference TRBV7-9 and TRBJ1-1, reads DTGVSQNPRHKITKRGQNVTFRCDPISEHNRLYWYRQTLGQGPEFLTYFQNEAQLEKSRLLSDRFSAERPKGSFSTLEIQRTEQGDSAMYLCASKAGGTEAFFGQGTRLTVV.

In its sample, this clone was seen once. V gene TRBV5-5 combines with J gene TRBJ2-1, with D perhaps matching TRBD1 (7 bases). The germline CDR1 and CDR2 sequences are SGHKS and YYEKEE (reference sequence). Trimming left V 6 bases short and J 14 bases short, with 15 bases between. CDR3 length equals 11 residues. This CDR3 reads CASITDREEFF. CDR3 DNA sequence: TGTGCCAGCATAACCGACAGGGAGGAGTTCTTC.

CDR3 bases: TGTGCCAGCAGCTGGGGTGAGACCTATGGCTACACCTTC. Amino acids: CASSWGETYGYTF. The rearrangement links TRBV28 to TRBJ1-2; D is uncertain. CDR3 size: 13 residues. V shed 6 bases and J shed 4 bases, with 12 bases lying between them. Germline CDR1 is MDHEN and CDR2 is SYDVKM.

The V call is TRBV5-4, the J call TRBJ1-2; unclear D gene. Germline V lookup: CDR1 SGHNT, CDR2 YYREEE (reference sequence). V lost 2 bases and J 5 bases, leaving 10 bases between the germline ends. CDR3 size: 13 residues. CDR3 sequence reads: CASSFITGYGYTF. The CDR3 DNA reads as TGTGCCAGCAGCTTTATTACGGGGTATGGCTACACCTTC.